The 26 T cell receptor beta chains in this list originate from one sample, sequenced in a study of cytomegalovirus exposure and HLA in healthy donors. The PCR was carried out with 60 Vbeta primers and 13 Jbeta primers. TCRdb keeps only in-frame clones here, not all; method: immunoSEQ multiplex PCR. This sample has some 77,000 clones, with 80% found just once. Sequencing used PBMCs. These receptors all come from a man aged 45-60 years in good health and CMV-seropositive.

V usage is TRBV7-2 and J usage is TRBJ2-5; a possible D gene is TRBD2 (5 bases). This CDR3 contains 16 residues. Germline V gene lookup returns CDR1 SGHTA and CDR2 FQGNSA. Trimming stripped 3 bases from V and 4 bases from J, with 18 bases between. CDR3 sequence: CASSFLPETILETQYF. CDR3 bases: TGTGCCAGCAGCTTCCTACCGGAGACTATTTTAGAGACCCAGTACTTC. Full variable domain (missing parts from reference TRBV7-2 and TRBJ2-5): GAGVSQSPSNKVTEKGKDVELRCDPISGHTALYWYRQSLGQGLEFLIYFQGNSAPDKSGLPSDRFSAERTGGSVSTLTIQRTQQEDSAVYLCASSFLPETILETQYFGPGTRLLVL.

The V gene is TRBV9, the J gene TRBJ2-1; D unresolved. Trimming pared 2 bases from V and 8 bases from J, leaving 5 bases between. The CDR3 runs 11 residues. Germline V CDR1 and CDR2: SGDLS, YYNGEE. The CDR3 DNA follows: TGTGCCAGCAGCGTCCGTGATGAGCAGTTCTTC. This encodes CASSVRDEQFF.

There are a few counts of this clone. The rearrangement joins TRBV6-5 to TRBJ2-2; no firm D call. This CDR3 has 14 amino acids. CDR1 is MNHEY and CDR2 is SVGAGI in the germline V gene. The germline V and J ends were trimmed by 5 bases and 1 base, with 8 bases remaining between them. This CDR3 is CASSPGWNTGELFF. CDR3 nucleotide sequence: TGTGCCAGCAGTCCCGGTTGGAACACCGGGGAGCTGTTTTTT.

The CDR3 here is CAISGGRGRETQYF. The CDR3 DNA sequence: TGTGCCATCAGTGGGGGGAGGGGCAGAGAGACCCAGTACTTC. J is TRBJ2-5 and V is TRBV10-3; 7 nucleotides align to TRBD2. Germline loops: CDR1 ENHRY, CDR2 SYGVKD. Unmatched junction bases numbered 6, after V lost 4 bases and J lost 4 bases. The CDR3 is made up of 14 amino acids.

The gene calls are TRBV5-4 and TRBJ1-5, with D possibly being TRBD1 (6 bases). The CDR3 is 15 amino acids. V lost 0 bases and J 3 bases, leaving 10 bases between the germline ends. CDR1 is SGHNT and CDR2 is YYREEE in the germline V gene (reference sequence). This CDR3 is CASSLGPGVNQPQHF. The CDR3 region has the DNA TGTGCCAGCAGCTTGGGGCCAGGGGTCAATCAGCCCCAGCATTTT.

This chain joins TRBV27 and TRBJ2-1; 9 bases map to TRBD1. CDR3 length equals 16 residues. CDR1 and CDR2 (germline): MNHEY, SMNVEV (reference sequence). After removal of 5 bases from V and 1 base from J, the junction contained 6 bases not matched to a gene. CDR3 in DNA: TGTGCCAGCAGTACAACCGGGACAGGGTCCTACAATGAGCAGTTCTTC. Amino acid sequence: CASSTTGTGSYNEQFF.

The CDR3 nucleotides read TGTGCCTGGAGTAAGCCAGGGCTCCAAGAGACCCAGTACTTC. Amino acid sequence: CAWSKPGLQETQYF. J is TRBJ2-5 and V is TRBV30; the D gene is possibly TRBD1 (5 bases). CDR1 is GTSNPN and CDR2 is SVGIG in the germline V gene (reference sequence). V was cut by 2 bases and J by 1 base, with 11 bases left in between. The CDR3 contains 14 residues.

This chain joins TRBV6-6 and TRBJ1-1; weak D call: TRBD1 (6 bases). This CDR3 spans 15 amino acids. Per germline, CDR1 MNHNY and CDR2 SVGAGI (reference sequence). V lost 8 bases and J lost 3, with 19 bases in between. CDR3 in DNA: TGTGCCAGCGGAGATTACCCGAACAGGGACACTGAAGCTTTCTTT. As protein: CASGDYPNRDTEAFF.

As concerns this clone: Relative to the germline gene, one junction end is altered; a read error may explain this. The J gene is TRBJ2-4, the V gene TRBV30; D is uncertain. This CDR3 comprises 11 residues. Germline loops: CDR1 GTSNPN, CDR2 SVGIG (reference sequence). This CDR3 is CAWSDYNSQYF. In DNA, the CDR3 is TGTGCCTGGAGTGATTATAACAGTCAGTACTTC.

A note on this clone: At one boundary the junction diverges from the germline segment, which might be a read error. The chain joins TRBV7-9 to TRBJ2-3; 9 bases map to TRBD1. The germline CDR1 and CDR2 sequences are SEHNR and FQNEAQ (reference sequence). This CDR3 is 12 amino acids long. The CDR3 DNA is TGTTCCAGCAGCTTGGGACAGGGTGCGCAGTATTTT. Its translation: CSSSLGQGAQYF.

This clone has only one observation. CDR3 sequence reads: CAWSAQYRQPQHF. The CDR3 nucleotides read TGTGCCTGGAGTGCCCAATACCGGCAGCCCCAGCATTTT. This rearrangement joins TRBV30 to TRBJ1-5, with no clear D. Germline-derived CDR1 and CDR2 are GTSNPN and SVGIG (reference sequence). The germline V and J ends were trimmed by 1 base and 7 bases, with 11 bases remaining between them. The CDR3 is 13 amino acids. Full variable domain (remainder filled in from reference TRBV30 and TRBJ1-5): SQTIHQWPATLVQPVGSPLSLECTVEGTSNPNLYWYRQAAGRGLQLLFYSVGIGQISSEVPQNLSASRPQDRQFILSSKKLLLSDSGFYLCAWSAQYRQPQHFGDGTRLSIL.

This sequence joins TRBV19 and TRBJ1-1, with a possible D match to TRBD1 (5 bases). The ends were cut back, 5 bases at V and 1 base at J, with 14 bases in the middle. Germline V lookup: CDR1 LNHDA, CDR2 SQIVND (reference sequence). The CDR3 contains 15 residues. The CDR3 DNA reads as TGTGCCAGTAGTCTCAGACAGAACAAGAACACTGAAGCTTTCTTT. Protein sequence: CASSLRQNKNTEAFF.

This chain connects TRBV6-6 to TRBJ1-3; tentative D call: TRBD1 (6 bases). Germline values: CDR1 MNHNY, CDR2 SVGAGI (reference sequence). The CDR3 is made up of 16 amino acids. Trimming stripped 5 bases from V and 2 bases from J, with 16 bases between. The DNA for the CDR3 is TGTGCCAGCAGTGCCACACAGGGACGGGCTGGAAACACCATATATTTT. Translation gives CASSATQGRAGNTIYF.

The chain is built from TRBV10-2 and TRBJ1-5; tentatively, D is TRBD1 (5 bases). This CDR3 comprises 14 residues. Germline V gene data show CDR1 as WSHSY and CDR2 as SAAADI. Trimming took 8 bases from V and 2 from J, leaving 13 bases between them. The CDR3 region is CASAGSGRNQPQHF. The CDR3 DNA sequence: TGCGCCAGCGCAGGGTCCGGGCGCAATCAGCCCCAGCATTTT.

This clone was picked up one time. The chain recombines TRBV19 with TRBJ2-3; 8 positions agree with TRBD1. J was trimmed by 2 bases and V by 10 bases; bases with no gene match: 11. CDR1 is LNHDA and CDR2 is SQIVND in the germline V gene (reference sequence). The CDR3 totals 15 residues. Here the CDR3 DNA reads TGTGCCACCGCGGAGGGGACAGGATCCACAGATACGCAGTATTTT. Translated: CATAEGTGSTDTQYF. The full variable domain, in which reference TRBV19 and TRBJ2-3 provide the parts outside the CDR3, is DGGITQSPKYLFRKEGQNVTLSCEQNLNHDAMYWYRQDPGQGLRLIYYSQIVNDFQKGDIAEGYSVSREKKESFPLTVTSAQKNPTAFYLCATAEGTGSTDTQYFGPGTRLTVL.

The rearrangement uses TRBV5-6 and TRBJ2-3, with D possibly matching TRBD2 (5 bases). Germline CDR1 is SGHDT and CDR2 is YYEEEE. V shed 4 bases and J shed 2 bases, with 17 bases lying between them. The CDR3 sequence is 16 residues long. The CDR3, as DNA: TGTGCCAGCAGCACCCCGCGGGTTAGGTACACAGATACGCAGTATTTT. Translated, it gives CASSTPRVRYTDTQYF.

This clone has only a few counts. This sequence joins TRBV5-4 and TRBJ2-7; perhaps TRBD1 as D (7 bases). CDR1 and CDR2 from the germline V gene are SGHNT and YYREEE (reference sequence). V was pared by 2 bases and J by 6 bases, with 12 bases between. The CDR3 has 13 residues. The CDR3 sequence is CASSFGGGREQYF. As DNA, the CDR3 is TGTGCCAGCAGCTTTGGAGGGGGCCGCGAGCAGTACTTC.

This clone was detected only a few times. The genes are TRBV7-8 and TRBJ2-1, with D hard to call. V was clipped by 3 bases and J by 8 bases, with 8 bases between them. The CDR3 has 12 amino acids. CDR1 and CDR2 (germline): SGHVS, FQNEAQ. In DNA, the CDR3 is TGTGCCAGCAGCTTTTTCAGCGATGAGCAGTTCTTC. This gives the protein CASSFFSDEQFF.

This clone occurred a few times. The rearrangement uses TRBV19 and TRBJ2-2; 12 bases line up with TRBD2. This CDR3 spans 18 amino acids. Germline-derived CDR1 and CDR2 are LNHDA and SQIVND (reference sequence). Trimming at V came to 3 bases and at J to 5 bases, leaving 10 bases not matched to a gene. CDR3 bases: TGTGCCAGTAGTATGACTAGCGGGAGCATTGTAGGAACCGGGGAGCTGTTTTTT. Protein product: CASSMTSGSIVGTGELFF.

The table lists this clone with a few counts. V is TRBV7-9 and J is TRBJ2-5; D not certain. Germline CDR1 and CDR2: SEHNR and FQNEAQ (reference sequence). V was cut by 4 bases and J by 1 base, with 10 bases left in between. The CDR3 runs to 14 residues. CDR3 DNA sequence: TGTGCCAGCAGCTCGTACTACCCCCAAGAGACCCAGTACTTC. Encoded protein: CASSSYYPQETQYF.

Concerning this clone: Other DNA variants within this sample encode the same CDR3. The V gene is TRBV2, the J gene TRBJ2-3, with 8 bases lining up with TRBD2. The V segment lost 6 bases and the J segment 0 bases; nucleotides outside the gene matches: 2. The CDR3 spans 14 residues. The germline CDR1 and CDR2 sequences are SNHLY and FYNNEI. In DNA, the CDR3 is TGTGCCAGCAGCCGGGGGGGGAGCACAGATACGCAGTATTTT. Its translation is CASSRGGSTDTQYF.

The sample holds a few counts of this clone. V gene TRBV5-4 combines with J gene TRBJ2-7; D gene uncertain. The V gene lost 5 bases and the J gene lost 6 bases, with 18 bases spanning the gap. The CDR3 has 14 amino acids. CDR1 is SGHNT and CDR2 is YYREEE in the germline V gene (reference sequence). The CDR3 DNA is TGTGCCAGCAGTTTCAACCCGTCTAGTAGCGAGCAGTACTTC. Amino acids: CASSFNPSSSEQYF. Full variable domain (remainder filled in from reference TRBV5-4 and TRBJ2-7): ETGVTQSPTHLIKTRGQQVTLRCSSQSGHNTVSWYQQALGQGPQFIFQYYREEENGRGNFPPRFSGLQFPNYSSELNVNALELDDSALYLCASSFNPSSSEQYFGPGTRLTVT.

The V call is TRBV7-9, the J call TRBJ2-7; D might be TRBD1 (6 bases). The germline V and J ends were trimmed by 5 bases and 1 base, with 12 bases remaining between them. Looked up from germline, CDR1 is SEHNR and CDR2 is FQNEAQ (reference sequence). This CDR3 region has 14 residues. The CDR3 nucleotides are TGTGCCAGCAGCCCCCGGGACATTTCCTACGAGCAGTACTTC. Its translation is CASSPRDISYEQYF. Full variable domain (remainder filled in from reference TRBV7-9 and TRBJ2-7): DTGVSQNPRHKITKRGQNVTFRCDPISEHNRLYWYRQTLGQGPEFLTYFQNEAQLEKSRLLSDRFSAERPKGSFSTLEIQRTEQGDSAMYLCASSPRDISYEQYFGPGTRLTVT.

The chain uses TRBV15 and TRBJ1-1; a possible D gene is TRBD1 (6 bases). The CDR3 length is 15 residues. The V gene's germline CDR1 is LNHNV and CDR2 YYDKDF (reference sequence). V was shortened by 0 bases and J by 1 base, with 9 bases between the two germline ends. The CDR3 loop reads CATSREGGGNTEAFF. DNA of the CDR3: TGTGCCACCAGCAGAGAGGGAGGGGGGAACACTGAAGCTTTCTTT. The variable domain in full, completed from reference TRBV15 and TRBJ1-1, reads DAMVIQNPRYQVTQFGKPVTLSCSQTLNHNVMYWYQQKSSQAPKLLFHYYDKDFNNEADTPDNFQSRRPNTSFCFLDIRSPGLGDTAMYLCATSREGGGNTEAFFGQGTRLTVV.

This clone has a handful of counts. V is TRBV5-5 and J is TRBJ2-7; a possible D gene is TRBD1 (6 bases). Per germline, CDR1 SGHKS and CDR2 YYEKEE (reference sequence). The CDR3 is 14 amino acids. V shed 0 bases and J shed 3 bases, with 10 bases lying between them. This chain's CDR3 is CASSLGGTFYEQYF. The DNA of the CDR3 is TGTGCCAGCAGCTTGGGGGGGACATTCTACGAGCAGTACTTC.

The chain carries TRBV15 and TRBJ1-1, with 9 bases lining up with TRBD1. CDR3 length: 13 residues. V was clipped by 7 bases and J by 4 bases; unmatched bases: 4. CDR1 and CDR2 (germline): LNHNV, YYDKDF (reference sequence). CDR3 protein: CATNRDRVTEAFF. The DNA for the CDR3 is TGTGCCACCAATAGGGACAGGGTCACTGAAGCTTTCTTT.